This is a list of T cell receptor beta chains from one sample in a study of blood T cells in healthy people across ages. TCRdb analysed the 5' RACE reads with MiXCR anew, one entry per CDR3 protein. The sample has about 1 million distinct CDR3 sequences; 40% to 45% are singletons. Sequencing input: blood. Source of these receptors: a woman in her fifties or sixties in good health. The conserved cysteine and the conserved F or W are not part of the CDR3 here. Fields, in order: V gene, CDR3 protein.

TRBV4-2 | ASSQEHSGRANEQF
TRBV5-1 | ASSPGFDRAHYEQY
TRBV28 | ASSSQTGRNTDTQY
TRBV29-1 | SAGTSGISSNEQF
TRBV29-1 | SVGVAGGSEQF
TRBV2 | ASMRVTDQPQH
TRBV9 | ASSLRTSGSITYEQY
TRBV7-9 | ASSSPGGTLYNEQF
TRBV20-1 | SARDLAGYGRSYNEQF
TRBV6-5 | VSSTGSGYGYT
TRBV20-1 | SARDPSGSEAPSTDTQY
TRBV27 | ASSPGLNPYEQY
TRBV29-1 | SVPRDRGRGGYT
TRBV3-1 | ASSNPPYYEQY
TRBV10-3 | AISTSGRPGEKLF
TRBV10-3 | AISSPKGQETQY
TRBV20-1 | SARDRRDQVAF
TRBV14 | ASSQELKELYEQY
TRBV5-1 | ASSPLGQERGYT
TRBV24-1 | ALGVELGSLTGDSYNEQF
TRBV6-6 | ASIPRPGTATNEKLF
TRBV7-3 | ASSDGLDNEQY
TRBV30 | AWSVGYYEQY
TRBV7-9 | ASSLTGSGYNEQF
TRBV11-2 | ASSSSYAEQY
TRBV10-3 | AISKTGTGAYNEQF
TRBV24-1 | ATSDPPGGDYT
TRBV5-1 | ASSVQTGSYGYT
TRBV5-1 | ASTEPGGGEQY
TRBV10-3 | AISESRGLADNEQF
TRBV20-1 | SAEKEGGMREQY
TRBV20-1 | SATGLAGGFYNEQF
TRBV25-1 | ASSETGLEKLF
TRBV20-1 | SADPPQRHLDTQY
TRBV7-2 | ASSFAHSGNTGELF
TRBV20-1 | SARGPRIQETQY